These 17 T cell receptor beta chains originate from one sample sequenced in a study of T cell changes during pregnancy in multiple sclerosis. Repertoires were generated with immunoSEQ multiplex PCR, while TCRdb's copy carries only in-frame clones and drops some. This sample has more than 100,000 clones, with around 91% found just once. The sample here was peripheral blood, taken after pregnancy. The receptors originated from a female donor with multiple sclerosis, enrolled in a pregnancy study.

The CDR3 DNA is TGTGCCTTCCAGGACAGGTCGGACTACGAGCAGTACTTC. This codes for CAFQDRSDYEQYF. The chain combines TRBV2 with TRBJ2-7; TRBD1 matches 7 bases. This CDR3 is 13 amino acids long. V was clipped by 11 bases and J by 3 bases; unmatched bases: 10. Germline lookup yields CDR1 SNHLY and CDR2 FYNNEI.

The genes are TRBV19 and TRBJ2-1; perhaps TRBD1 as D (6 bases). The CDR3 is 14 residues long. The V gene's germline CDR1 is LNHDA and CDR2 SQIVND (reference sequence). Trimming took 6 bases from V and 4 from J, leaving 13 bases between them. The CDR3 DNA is TGTGCCAGTAGGAACAGGGCCGGTTACAATGAGCAGTTCTTC. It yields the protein CASRNRAGYNEQFF.

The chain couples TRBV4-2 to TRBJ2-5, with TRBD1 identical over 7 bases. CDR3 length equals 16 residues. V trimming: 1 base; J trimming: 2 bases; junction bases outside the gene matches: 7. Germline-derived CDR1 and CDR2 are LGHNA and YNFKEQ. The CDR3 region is CASSQARGTSQETQYF. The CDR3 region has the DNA TGTGCCAGCAGCCAAGCCAGGGGGACCTCTCAAGAGACCCAGTACTTC.

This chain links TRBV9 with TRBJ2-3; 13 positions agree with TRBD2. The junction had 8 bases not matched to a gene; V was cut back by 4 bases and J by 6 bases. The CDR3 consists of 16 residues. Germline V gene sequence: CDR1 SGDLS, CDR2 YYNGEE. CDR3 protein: CASSIGLAGEGDTQYF. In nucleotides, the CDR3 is TGTGCCAGCAGCATCGGACTAGCGGGAGAAGGGGATACGCAGTATTTT. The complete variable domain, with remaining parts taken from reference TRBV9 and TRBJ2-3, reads DSGVTQTPKHLITATGQRVTLRCSPRSGDLSVYWYQQSLDQGLQFLIQYYNGEERAKGNILERFSAQQFPDLHSELNLSSLELGDSALYFCASSIGLAGEGDTQYFGPGTRLTVL.

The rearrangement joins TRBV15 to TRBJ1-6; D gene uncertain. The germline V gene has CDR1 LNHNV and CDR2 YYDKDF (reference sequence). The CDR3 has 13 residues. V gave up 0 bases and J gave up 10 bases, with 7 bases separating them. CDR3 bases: TGTGCCACCAGCAGAGATCTATGGTCACCCCTCCACTTT. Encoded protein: CATSRDLWSPLHF.

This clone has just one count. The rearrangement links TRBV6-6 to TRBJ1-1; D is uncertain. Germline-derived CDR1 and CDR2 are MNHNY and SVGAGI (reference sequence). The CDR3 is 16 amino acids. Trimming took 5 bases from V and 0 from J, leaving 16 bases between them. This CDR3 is CASSTRSRNLNTEAFF. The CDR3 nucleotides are TGTGCCAGCAGTACGAGGAGCCGCAATTTGAACACTGAAGCTTTCTTT.

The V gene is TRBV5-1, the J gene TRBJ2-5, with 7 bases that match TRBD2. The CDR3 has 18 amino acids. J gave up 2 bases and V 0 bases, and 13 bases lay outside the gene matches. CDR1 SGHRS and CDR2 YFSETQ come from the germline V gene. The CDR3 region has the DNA TGCGCCAGCAGCTTGGCGACCAGCGGGGTCACGAAACAAGAGACCCAGTACTTC. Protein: CASSLATSGVTKQETQYF.

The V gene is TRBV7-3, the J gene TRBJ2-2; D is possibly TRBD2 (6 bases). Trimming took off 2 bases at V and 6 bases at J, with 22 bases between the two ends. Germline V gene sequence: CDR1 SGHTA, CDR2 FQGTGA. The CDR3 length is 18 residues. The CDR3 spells CASSLGFGGVQDAGELFF. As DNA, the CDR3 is TGTGCCAGCAGCTTAGGTTTCGGAGGGGTTCAGGACGCCGGGGAGCTGTTTTTT.

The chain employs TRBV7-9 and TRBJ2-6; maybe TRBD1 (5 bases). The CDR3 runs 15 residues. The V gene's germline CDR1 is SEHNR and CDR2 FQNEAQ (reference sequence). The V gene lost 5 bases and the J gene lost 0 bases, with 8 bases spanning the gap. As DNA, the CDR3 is TGTGCCAGCAGCCAGGACACCTCTGGGGCCAACGTCCTGACTTTC. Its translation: CASSQDTSGANVLTF.

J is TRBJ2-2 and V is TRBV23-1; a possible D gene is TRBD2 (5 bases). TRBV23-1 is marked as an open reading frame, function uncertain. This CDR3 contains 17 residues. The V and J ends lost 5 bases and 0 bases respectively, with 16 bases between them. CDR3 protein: CASSTTPEVPNTGELFF. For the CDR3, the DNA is TGCGCCAGCAGTACCACCCCGGAGGTACCGAACACCGGGGAGCTGTTTTTT.

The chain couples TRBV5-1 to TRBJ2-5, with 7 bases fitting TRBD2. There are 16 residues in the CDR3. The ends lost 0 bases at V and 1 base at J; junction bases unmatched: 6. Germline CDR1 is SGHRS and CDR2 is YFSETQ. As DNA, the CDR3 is TGCGCCAGCAGCTTGGATGGCGGGAGCCGCCAAGAGACCCAGTACTTC. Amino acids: CASSLDGGSRQETQYF.

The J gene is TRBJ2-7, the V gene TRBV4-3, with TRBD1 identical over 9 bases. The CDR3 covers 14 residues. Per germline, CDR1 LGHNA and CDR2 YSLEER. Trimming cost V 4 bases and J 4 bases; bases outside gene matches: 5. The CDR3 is CASSRGQGIYEQYF. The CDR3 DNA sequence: TGCGCCAGCAGCCGTGGACAGGGGATATACGAGCAGTACTTC.

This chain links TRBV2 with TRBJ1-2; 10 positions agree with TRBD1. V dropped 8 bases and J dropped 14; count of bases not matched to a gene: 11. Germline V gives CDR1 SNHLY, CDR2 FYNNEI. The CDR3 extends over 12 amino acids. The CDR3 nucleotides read TGTGCCAGCCTCCGGGACAGGGGCCCCGGGACCTTC. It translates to CASLRDRGPGTF.

CDR3 in amino acids: CASSPLGASGNTIYF. CDR3 nucleotides: TGTGCCAGCTCACCTCTAGGAGCCTCTGGAAACACCATATATTTT. The J gene is TRBJ1-3, the V gene TRBV18; D unresolved. This CDR3 comprises 15 residues. Per the germline V gene, CDR1 is KGHSH and CDR2 is LQKENI. V was clipped by 3 bases and J by 0 bases, with 9 bases between them.

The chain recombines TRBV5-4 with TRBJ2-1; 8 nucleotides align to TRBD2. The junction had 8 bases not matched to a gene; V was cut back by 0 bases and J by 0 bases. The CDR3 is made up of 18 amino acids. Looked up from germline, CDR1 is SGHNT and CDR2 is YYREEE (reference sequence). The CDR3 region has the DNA TGTGCCAGCAGCTTGGCGGTAGCGGGGCGATTCTCCTACAATGAGCAGTTCTTC. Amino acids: CASSLAVAGRFSYNEQFF.

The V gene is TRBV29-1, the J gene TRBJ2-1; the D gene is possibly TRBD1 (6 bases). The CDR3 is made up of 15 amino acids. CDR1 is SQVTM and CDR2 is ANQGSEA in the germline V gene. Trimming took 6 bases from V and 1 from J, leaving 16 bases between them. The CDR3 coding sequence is TGCAGCGTCCCCAAGGACAGAAGATCCTACAATGAGCAGTTCTTC. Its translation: CSVPKDRRSYNEQFF.

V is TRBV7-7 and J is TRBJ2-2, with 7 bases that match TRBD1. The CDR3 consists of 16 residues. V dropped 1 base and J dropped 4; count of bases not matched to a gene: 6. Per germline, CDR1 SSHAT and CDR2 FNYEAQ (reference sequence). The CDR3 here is CASSLGGTVSTGELFF. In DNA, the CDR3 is TGTGCCAGCAGCTTAGGGGGGACAGTATCCACCGGGGAGCTGTTTTTT.